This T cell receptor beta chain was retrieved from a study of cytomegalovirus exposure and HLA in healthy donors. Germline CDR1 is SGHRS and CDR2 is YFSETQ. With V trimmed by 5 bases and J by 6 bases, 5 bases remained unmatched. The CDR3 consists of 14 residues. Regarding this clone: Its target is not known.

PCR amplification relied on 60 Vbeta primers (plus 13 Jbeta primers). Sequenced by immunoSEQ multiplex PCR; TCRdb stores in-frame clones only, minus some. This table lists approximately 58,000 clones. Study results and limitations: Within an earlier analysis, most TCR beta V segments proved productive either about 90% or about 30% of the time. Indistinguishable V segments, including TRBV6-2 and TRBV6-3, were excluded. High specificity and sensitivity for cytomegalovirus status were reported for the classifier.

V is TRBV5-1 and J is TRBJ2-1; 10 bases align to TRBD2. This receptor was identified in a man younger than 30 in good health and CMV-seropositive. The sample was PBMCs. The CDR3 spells CASSLSGRANEQFF. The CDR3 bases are TGCGCCAGCAGTTTAAGCGGGAGGGCCAATGAGCAGTTCTTC.